Listed below are T cell receptor beta chains from one sample, sequenced in a study of blood T cell repertoires in COVID-19. The table came from immunoSEQ multiplex PCR; TCRdb's copy has only in-frame clones and leaves some out. The sample records approximately 110,000 clones, 70% to 90% being singletons. Sequences were obtained from peripheral blood. These receptors originate from a man aged 40-49 years with acute or convalescent COVID-19. Each CDR3 is given with its conserved first and last residue. Each record gives: D gene, V gene, clone size, J gene, CDR3 DNA, CDR3 protein. The D gene is left open where the match is weak. Only some rows state a clone size, as once, few, many or a class for expanded clones.

>TRBD1|TRBV25-1|NA|TRBJ1-6
TGTGCCAGCAGTGGGCAGGGGGAGTATTCACCCCTCCACTTT
CASSGQGEYSPLHF
>NA|TRBV4-1|NA|TRBJ2-7
TGCGCCAGCAGCCACCGACTAGGCCACGAGCAGTACTTC
CASSHRLGHEQYF
>NA|TRBV28|NA|TRBJ1-2
TGTGCCAGCAGTTTGGAGGGTGGGGCCCTCGGAGGCTACACCTTC
CASSLEGGALGGYTF
>TRBD2|TRBV6-5|NA|TRBJ2-3
TGTGCCAGCACTCCGGTGGCTAGCGGGGGGGGAACGCAGTATTTT
CASTPVASGGGTQYF
>NA|TRBV30|NA|TRBJ1-1
TGTGCGGGGGAGGGTCGTAACACTGAAGCTTTCTTT
CAGEGRNTEAFF
>TRBD2|TRBV3-1/TRBV3-2|few|TRBJ2-5
TGTGCCAGCAGAGGGACTAGCGGGAGGAAGACCCAGTACTTC
CASRGTSGRKTQYF
>TRBD2|TRBV19|few|TRBJ2-3
TGTGCCAGTAGTGGCCGCGGTAGCGGGAGAAATACGCAGTATTTT
CASSGRGSGRNTQYF
>TRBD1|TRBV5-5|NA|TRBJ1-5
TGTGCCAGCACCCCCGGGACAGGGCCCAATCAGCCCCAGCATTTT
CASTPGTGPNQPQHF
>TRBD1|TRBV28|NA|TRBJ1-2
TGTGCCAGCAGCCCGGACAGGGTGCGGGGCTACACCTTC
CASSPDRVRGYTF
>NA|TRBV29-1|NA|TRBJ1-2
TGCAGCACGAACAGGCTTAACTATGGCTACACCTTC
CSTNRLNYGYTF
>TRBD2|TRBV2|few|TRBJ2-7
TGTGCCAGCAAGGGGATAGCGGGAGTAGGCGAGCAGTACTTC
CASKGIAGVGEQYF
>NA|TRBV3-1/TRBV3-2|few|TRBJ2-2
TGTGCCAGCAGCCAAGCGGGCAGGGTCGTCGGGGAGCTGTTTTTT
CASSQAGRVVGELFF
>NA|TRBV5-1|once|TRBJ2-7
TGCGCCAGCAGCTTGGAGGGGATTCCTACGAGCGAGCAGTACTTC
CASSLEGIPTSEQYF
>NA|TRBV28|NA|TRBJ1-5
TGTGCCAGTCAACCCTCAGGGGTGGGGAATCAGCCCCAGCATTTT
CASQPSGVGNQPQHF
>NA|TRBV28|once|TRBJ1-1
TGTGCCAGCAACCCAAGCGGCATGAACACTGAAGCTTTCTTT
CASNPSGMNTEAFF
>TRBD1|TRBV19|NA|TRBJ1-5
TGTGCCAGTAGTAGTGACAGGGGGCGCCCCGGTCAGCCCCAGCATTTT
CASSSDRGRPGQPQHF
>NA|TRBV28|NA|TRBJ1-5
TGTGCCAGCAGTTTGGGCAGGGGCGAAGGGGCTGTCAATCAGCCCCAGCATTTT
CASSLGRGEGAVNQPQHF
>NA|TRBV6-5|NA|TRBJ2-1
TGTGCCAGCGGTACTTCTTACAATGAGCAGTTCTTC
CASGTSYNEQFF
>TRBD1|TRBV7-2|NA|TRBJ1-1
TGTGCCAGCAGCTTATTCGTTGGGACAGGGGGATCGGGCACTGAAGCTTTCTTT
CASSLFVGTGGSGTEAFF
>NA|TRBV7-9|many|TRBJ1-2
TGTGCCACCGAGTCTTACTATGGCTACACCTTC
CATESYYGYTF
>NA|TRBV5-4|NA|TRBJ1-5
TGTGCCAGCAGCTTGGTACTTTATCAGCCCCAGCATTTT
CASSLVLYQPQHF
>NA|TRBV3-1/TRBV3-2|NA|TRBJ2-1
TGTGCCAGCAGCCAAGAGGGTGGAGGTTCATACAATGAGCAGTTCTTC
CASSQEGGGSYNEQFF
>NA|TRBV6-5|NA|TRBJ1-3
TGTGCCACAAGTAGGGGCCAAGCGTCTGGAAACACCATATATTTT
CATSRGQASGNTIYF
>NA|TRBV7-9|NA|TRBJ1-2
TGTGCCAGCAGCTTGATCAGGGGTCGAGGCTACACCTTC
CASSLIRGRGYTF
>NA|TRBV5-4|once|TRBJ1-6
TGTGCCAGCAGCTCCCCGGGACTCAGTGGCTCACCCCTCCACTTT
CASSSPGLSGSPLHF
>TRBD2|TRBV7-2|NA|TRBJ2-5
TGTGCCAGCAGCAAGACTAGCGGGGGGTATTTTCAAGAGACCCAGTACTTC
CASSKTSGGYFQETQYF
>TRBD2|TRBV28|once|TRBJ2-5
TGTGCCAGCAGTTATAGAGCGGGAGGCGAGACCCAGTACTTC
CASSYRAGGETQYF
>TRBD2|TRBV23-1|NA|TRBJ2-1
TGCGCCAGCAGTCAGATTGGGCGGGAGACCTACAATGAGCAGTTCTTC
CASSQIGRETYNEQFF
>NA|TRBV7-3|few|TRBJ2-1
TGTGCCAGCAGCACGCAACTAGTTTCCTACAATGAGCAGTTCTTC
CASSTQLVSYNEQFF
>NA|TRBV12-3/TRBV12-4|once|TRBJ1-5
TGTGCCAGCAGCCGACTTTCCGGTCAGCCCCAGCATTTT
CASSRLSGQPQHF
>NA|TRBV30|NA|TRBJ2-7
TGTGCCTGGAGTTTGGGGGCGGTCTACGAGCAGTACTTC
CAWSLGAVYEQYF
>NA|TRBV5-1|NA|TRBJ2-3
TGCGCCAGCAACCCTCAGGGGGGCCGACTTGTCACAGATACGCAGTATTTT
CASNPQGGRLVTDTQYF
>TRBD1|TRBV5-1|NA|TRBJ1-1
TGCGCCAGCAGGGAGGGGGCGACCACTGAAGCTTTCTTT
CASREGATTEAFF
>TRBD2|TRBV7-3|NA|TRBJ2-1
TGTGCCAGCAGCTTGGCGGGAGAGTACAATGAGCAGTTCTTC
CASSLAGEYNEQFF
>TRBD1|TRBV28|NA|TRBJ1-1
TGTGCCAGCAGGACAGGGGGCGCGTTTCGGGCGACTGAAGCTTTCTTT
CASRTGGAFRATEAFF
>NA|TRBV28|NA|TRBJ1-4
TGTGCCAGCAGTTTGTCAGGGGAAAAACTGTTTTTT
CASSLSGEKLFF
>NA|TRBV4-2|NA|TRBJ1-6
TGTGCCAGCAGCCAAGGGGGCGGCGAGGATTCACCCCTCCACTTT
CASSQGGGEDSPLHF
>TRBD1|TRBV4-3|NA|TRBJ1-6
TGCGCCAGCAGCCTCGGGGGACAGGGGGATGGTTCACCCCTCCACTTT
CASSLGGQGDGSPLHF
>NA|TRBV27|NA|TRBJ1-2
TGTGCCAGCAGTTTGAAAGCAGGGTCGGCCTATGGCTACACCTTC
CASSLKAGSAYGYTF
>NA|TRBV6-5|NA|TRBJ1-1
TGTGCCAGCAATCAACCGGGACTAATGAACACTGAAGCTTTCTTT
CASNQPGLMNTEAFF
>NA|TRBV21-1|NA|TRBJ2-7
TGTGCCAGCAGCAAAGGGTACGAGAGCGGAGGACGCTCCTACGAGCAGTACTTC
CASSKGYESGGRSYEQYF
>TRBD2|TRBV24-1|NA|TRBJ2-7
TGTGCCACCAGTGATCTCGCCGGGGGGTCCACCTACGAGCAGTACTTC
CATSDLAGGSTYEQYF
>TRBD1|TRBV18|few|TRBJ1-6
TGTGCCAGCTCACATTTGGCGGACAGGAATTCACCCCTCCACTTT
CASSHLADRNSPLHF
>NA|TRBV7-9|NA|TRBJ1-6
TGTGCCAGCAGCTTAGATAACAGGAAAAATTCACCCCTCCACTTT
CASSLDNRKNSPLHF
>NA|TRBV19|once|TRBJ2-1
TGTGCCAGTAGTCCCCGAGCCTTCTTC
CASSPRAFF
>NA|TRBV19|NA|TRBJ2-1
TGTGCCAGTAGTATATCCCAGGCCCCCAATGAGCAGTTCTTC
CASSISQAPNEQFF
>NA|TRBV6-1|NA|TRBJ1-5
TGTGCCAGCAGTGAAGTCAGGAATCAGCCCCAGCATTTT
CASSEVRNQPQHF
>NA|TRBV29-1|NA|TRBJ1-5
TGCAGCGTTGAGGGGACTGCGAATCAGCCCCAGCATTTT
CSVEGTANQPQHF
>TRBD1|TRBV6-2/TRBV6-3|NA|TRBJ2-7
TGTGCCAGCAGCCCCGGGACAGGGGGATCCTACGAGCAGTACTTC
CASSPGTGGSYEQYF
>NA|TRBV4-2|NA|TRBJ2-1
TGTGCCAGCAGCCGAAAAGCGGGACAGGAATACAATGAGCAGTTCTTC
CASSRKAGQEYNEQFF
>TRBD2|TRBV5-1|NA|TRBJ2-7
TGCGCCAGCAGCTCCGGGCTGCTAGCGGCGCGAGGCTCCTACGAGCAGTACTTC
CASSSGLLAARGSYEQYF
>TRBD2|TRBV4-1|NA|TRBJ2-7
TGCGCCAGCAGCCGGAACGCGGGTAGCGGGACCTCCTACGAGCAGTACTTC
CASSRNAGSGTSYEQYF
>TRBD2|TRBV3-1/TRBV3-2|NA|TRBJ2-1
TGTGCCAGCAGCCAAGACCCTGGGACTAGCGGGTTCTTC
CASSQDPGTSGFF